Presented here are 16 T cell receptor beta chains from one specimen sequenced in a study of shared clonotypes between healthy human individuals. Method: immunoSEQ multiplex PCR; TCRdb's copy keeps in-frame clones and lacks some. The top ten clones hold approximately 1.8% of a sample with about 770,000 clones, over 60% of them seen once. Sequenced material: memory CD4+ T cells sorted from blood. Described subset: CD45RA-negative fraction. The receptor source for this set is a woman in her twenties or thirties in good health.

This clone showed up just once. CDR3 loop: CAISGRDTQYF. In DNA, the CDR3 is TGTGCCATCAGTGGGAGGGATACGCAGTATTTT. The chain combines TRBV10-3 with TRBJ2-3, with TRBD2 as a possible D gene (5 bases). The CDR3 loop spans 11 amino acids. V dropped 4 bases and J dropped 6 bases, with 5 bases sitting between them. Germline V gene lookup returns CDR1 ENHRY and CDR2 SYGVKD.

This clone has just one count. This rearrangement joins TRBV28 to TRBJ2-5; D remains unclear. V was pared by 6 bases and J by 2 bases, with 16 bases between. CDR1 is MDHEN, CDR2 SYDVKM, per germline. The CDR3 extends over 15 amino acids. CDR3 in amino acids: CASREWSQNQETQYF. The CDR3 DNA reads TGTGCCAGCAGGGAGTGGTCCCAGAATCAAGAGACCCAGTACTTC. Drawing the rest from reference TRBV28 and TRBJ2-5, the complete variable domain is DVKVTQSSRYLVKRTGEKVFLECVQDMDHENMFWYRQDPGLGLRLIYFSYDVKMKEKGDIPEGYSVSREKKERFSLILESASTNQTSMYLCASREWSQNQETQYFGPGTRLLVL.

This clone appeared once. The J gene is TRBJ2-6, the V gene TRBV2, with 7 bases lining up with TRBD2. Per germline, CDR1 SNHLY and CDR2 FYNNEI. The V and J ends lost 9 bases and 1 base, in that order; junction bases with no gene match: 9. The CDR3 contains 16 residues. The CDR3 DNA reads TGTGCCAGGAACGATCCGGGGGGTTCTGGGGCCAACGTCCTGACTTTC. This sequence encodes CARNDPGGSGANVLTF. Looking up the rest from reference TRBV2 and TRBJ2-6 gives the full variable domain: EPEVTQTPSHQVTQMGQEVILRCVPISNHLYFYWYRQILGQKVEFLVSFYNNEISEKSEIFDDQFSVERPDGSNFTLKIRSTKLEDSAMYFCARNDPGGSGANVLTFGAGSRLTVL.

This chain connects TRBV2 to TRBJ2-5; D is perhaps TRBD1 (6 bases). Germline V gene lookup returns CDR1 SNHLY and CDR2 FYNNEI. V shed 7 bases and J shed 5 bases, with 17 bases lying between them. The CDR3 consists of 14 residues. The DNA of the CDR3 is TGTGCCAGCAAGGAACAGGGCGTGTCGGAGACCCAGTACTTC. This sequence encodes CASKEQGVSETQYF.

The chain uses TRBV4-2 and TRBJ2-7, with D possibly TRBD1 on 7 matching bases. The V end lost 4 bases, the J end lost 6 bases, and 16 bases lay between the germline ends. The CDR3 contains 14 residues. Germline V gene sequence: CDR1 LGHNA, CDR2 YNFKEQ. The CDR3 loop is CASSPFDREAEQYF. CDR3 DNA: TGTGCCAGCAGCCCATTCGACAGGGAGGCCGAGCAGTACTTC.

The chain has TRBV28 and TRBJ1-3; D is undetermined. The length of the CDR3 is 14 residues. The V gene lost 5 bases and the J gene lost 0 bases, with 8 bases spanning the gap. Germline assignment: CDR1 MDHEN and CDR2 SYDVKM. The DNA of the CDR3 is TGTGCCAGCAGTACCCTTTTCTCTGGAAACACCATATATTTT. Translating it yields CASSTLFSGNTIYF.

CDR3 region: CASSLQGSHTEAFF. In DNA form, the CDR3 reads TGTGCCAGCAGCCTACAGGGGTCACACACTGAAGCTTTCTTT. V is TRBV7-9 and J is TRBJ1-1; 7 nucleotides match TRBD1. The CDR3 is 14 residues long. The trim removed 5 bases at V and 3 bases at J, leaving 6 bases unmatched. In germline, CDR1 is SEHNR, CDR2 FQNEAQ (reference sequence). The full variable domain, completed using reference TRBV7-9 and TRBJ1-1, is DTGVSQNPRHKITKRGQNVTFRCDPISEHNRLYWYRQTLGQGPEFLTYFQNEAQLEKSRLLSDRFSAERPKGSFSTLEIQRTEQGDSAMYLCASSLQGSHTEAFFGQGTRLTVV.

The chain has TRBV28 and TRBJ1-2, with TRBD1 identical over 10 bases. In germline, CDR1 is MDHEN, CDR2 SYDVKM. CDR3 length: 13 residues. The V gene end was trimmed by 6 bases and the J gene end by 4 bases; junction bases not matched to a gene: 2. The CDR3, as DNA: TGTGCCAGCAGGACAGGGGGCTCCTATGGCTACACCTTC. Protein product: CASRTGGSYGYTF.

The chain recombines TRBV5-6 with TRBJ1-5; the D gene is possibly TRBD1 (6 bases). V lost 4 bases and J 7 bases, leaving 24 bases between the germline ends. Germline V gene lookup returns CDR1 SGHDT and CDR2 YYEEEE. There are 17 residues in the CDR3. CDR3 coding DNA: TGTGCCAGCAGCAAATTGCGGGTGGCAGGGGAGAGGCAGCCCCAGCATTTT. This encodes CASSKLRVAGERQPQHF.

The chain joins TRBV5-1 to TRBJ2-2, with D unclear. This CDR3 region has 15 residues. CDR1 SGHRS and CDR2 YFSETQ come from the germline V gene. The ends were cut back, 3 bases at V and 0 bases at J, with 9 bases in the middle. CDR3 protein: CASSSTATNTGELFF. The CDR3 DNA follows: TGCGCCAGCAGCTCAACAGCGACGAACACCGGGGAGCTGTTTTTT.

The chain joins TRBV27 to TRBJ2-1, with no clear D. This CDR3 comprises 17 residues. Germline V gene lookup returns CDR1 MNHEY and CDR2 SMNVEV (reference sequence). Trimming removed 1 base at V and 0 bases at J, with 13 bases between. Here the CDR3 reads CASSLYDPSSSYNEQFF. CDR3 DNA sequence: TGTGCCAGCAGTTTATACGATCCATCGTCCTCCTACAATGAGCAGTTCTTC.

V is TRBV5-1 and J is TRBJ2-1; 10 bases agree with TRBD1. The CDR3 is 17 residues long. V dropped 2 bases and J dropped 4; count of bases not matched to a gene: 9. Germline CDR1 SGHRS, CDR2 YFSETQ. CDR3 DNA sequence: TGCGCCAGCAGCTTAGCCGGGACAGGGGCCTCTTACAATGAGCAGTTCTTC. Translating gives CASSLAGTGASYNEQFF.

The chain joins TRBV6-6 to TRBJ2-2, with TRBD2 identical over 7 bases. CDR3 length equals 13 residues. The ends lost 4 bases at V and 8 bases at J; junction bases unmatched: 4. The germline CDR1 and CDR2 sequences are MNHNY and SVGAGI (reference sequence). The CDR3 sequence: CASSSRTRGELFF. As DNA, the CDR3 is TGTGCCAGCAGTTCACGGACTAGGGGGGAGCTGTTTTTT.

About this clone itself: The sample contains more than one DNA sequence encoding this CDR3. This chain's CDR3 is CASSPGQGGEKLFF. In DNA form, the CDR3 reads TGCGCCAGCAGCCCGGGACAGGGAGGTGAAAAACTGTTTTTT. V usage is TRBV5-1 and J usage is TRBJ1-4; 9 bases agree with TRBD1. The V gene's germline CDR1 is SGHRS and CDR2 YFSETQ. The junction had 5 bases not matched to a gene; V was cut back by 4 bases and J by 7 bases. The CDR3 sequence is 14 residues long.

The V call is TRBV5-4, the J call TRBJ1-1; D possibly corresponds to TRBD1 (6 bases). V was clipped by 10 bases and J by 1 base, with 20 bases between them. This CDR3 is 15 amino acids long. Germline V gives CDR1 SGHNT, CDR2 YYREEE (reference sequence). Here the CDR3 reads CAAGGGGAPNTEAFF. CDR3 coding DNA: TGTGCCGCGGGCGGAGGGGGGGCGCCGAACACTGAAGCTTTCTTT.

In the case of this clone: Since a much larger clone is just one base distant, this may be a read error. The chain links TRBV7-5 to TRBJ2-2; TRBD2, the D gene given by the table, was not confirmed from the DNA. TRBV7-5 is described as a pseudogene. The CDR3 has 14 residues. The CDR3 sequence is CASSLAGGTGELFF. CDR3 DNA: TGTGCCAGCAGCTTAGCGGGGGGCACCGGGGAGCTGTTTTTT.